This TCR beta chain was retrieved from a study of shared clonotypes between healthy human individuals. Between the trimmed V and J ends, which lost 7 bases and 2 bases, there was a span of 18 bases. CDR3 size: 15 residues. Germline V gene data show CDR1 as MNHEY and CDR2 as SMNVEV (reference sequence). The study's findings and limits: Roughly 5% of naive CD4 clonotypes were shared across a few donors.

Some clones are missing from TCRdb's copy, which holds only in-frame ones; the method was immunoSEQ multiplex PCR. The table includes approximately 2.5 million clones, approximately 93% detected once. As concerns this clone: Its antigen is unidentified.

The V call is TRBV27, the J call TRBJ2-7; perhaps D is TRBD1 or TRBD2 (6 bases each). Sequenced: naive CD4+ T cells from PBMCs. Subset here: CD45RA+ positively selected. This TCR was recovered from a man aged 18 to 30 in good health. Some clones in this sample may be carry-over from other donors' samples. For the CDR3, the DNA is TGTGCCAGCAAGGGGGGCGTTCTTGGGCCCTACGAGCAGTACTTC. Amino acids: CASKGGVLGPYEQYF.